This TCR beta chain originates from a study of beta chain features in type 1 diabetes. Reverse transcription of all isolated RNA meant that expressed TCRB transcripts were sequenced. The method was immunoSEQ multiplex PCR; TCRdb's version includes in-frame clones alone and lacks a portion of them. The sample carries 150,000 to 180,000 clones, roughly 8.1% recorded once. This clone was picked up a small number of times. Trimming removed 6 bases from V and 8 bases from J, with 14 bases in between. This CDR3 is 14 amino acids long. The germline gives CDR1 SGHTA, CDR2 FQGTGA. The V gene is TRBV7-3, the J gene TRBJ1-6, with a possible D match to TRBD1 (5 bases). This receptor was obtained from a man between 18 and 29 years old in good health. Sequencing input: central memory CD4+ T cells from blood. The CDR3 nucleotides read TGTGCCAGCAGAACGGGGGGGATGGATTCACCCCTCCACTTT. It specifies CASRTGGMDSPLHF.